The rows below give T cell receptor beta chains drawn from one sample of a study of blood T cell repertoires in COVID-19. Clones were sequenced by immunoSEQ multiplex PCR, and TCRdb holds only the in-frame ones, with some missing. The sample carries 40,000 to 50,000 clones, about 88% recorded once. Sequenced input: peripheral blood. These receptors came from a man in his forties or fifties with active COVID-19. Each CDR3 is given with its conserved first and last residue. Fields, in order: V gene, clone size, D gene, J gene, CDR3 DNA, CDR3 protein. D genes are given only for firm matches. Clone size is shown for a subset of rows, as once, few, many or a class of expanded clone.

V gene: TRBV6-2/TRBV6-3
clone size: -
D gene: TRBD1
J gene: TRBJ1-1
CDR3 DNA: TGTGCCAGCAGTTACGAGCCAGGGGGCCCTGACACTGAAGCTTTCTTT
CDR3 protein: CASSYEPGGPDTEAFF

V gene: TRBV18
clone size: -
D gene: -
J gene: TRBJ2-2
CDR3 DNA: TGTGCCAGCTCCCCTAGTGCCGGGGAGCTGTTTTTT
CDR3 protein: CASSPSAGELFF

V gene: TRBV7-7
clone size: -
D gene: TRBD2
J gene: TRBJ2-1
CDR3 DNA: TGTGCCAGCAGCCACCATAGCGGGAGATCCTACAATGAGCAGTTCTTC
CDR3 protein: CASSHHSGRSYNEQFF

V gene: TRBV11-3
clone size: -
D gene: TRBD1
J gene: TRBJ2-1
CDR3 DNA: TGTGCCAGCAGCTTAGGAGGGACAGGGGGACAAAATGAGCAGTTCTTC
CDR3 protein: CASSLGGTGGQNEQFF

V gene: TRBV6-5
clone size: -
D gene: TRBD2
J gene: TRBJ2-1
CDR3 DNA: TGTGCCAGCAGCGTCGTACTAGCGGGGGAAAATGAGCAGTTCTTC
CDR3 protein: CASSVVLAGENEQFF

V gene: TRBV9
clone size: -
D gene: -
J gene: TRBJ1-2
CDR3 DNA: TGTGCCAGCAGCGTTCGTGAGGACTATGGCTACACCTTC
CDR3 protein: CASSVREDYGYTF

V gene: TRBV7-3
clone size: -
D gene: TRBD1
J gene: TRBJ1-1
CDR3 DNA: TGTGCCAGCGGGCAGGGGGTGAACACTGAAGCTTTCTTT
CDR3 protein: CASGQGVNTEAFF

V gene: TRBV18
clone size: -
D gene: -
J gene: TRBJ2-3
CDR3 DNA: TGTGCCAGCTCACCCTCAGGTCTAGCGATCAGCACAGATACGCAGTATTTT
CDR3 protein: CASSPSGLAISTDTQYF

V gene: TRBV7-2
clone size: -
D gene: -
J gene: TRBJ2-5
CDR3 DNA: TGTGCCAGCAGCTCAGACTCGTACCAAGAGACCCAGTACTTC
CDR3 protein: CASSSDSYQETQYF

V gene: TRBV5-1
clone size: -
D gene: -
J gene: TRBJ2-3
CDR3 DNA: TGCGCCAGCACCCTGCGGGCCACAGATACGCAGTATTTT
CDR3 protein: CASTLRATDTQYF

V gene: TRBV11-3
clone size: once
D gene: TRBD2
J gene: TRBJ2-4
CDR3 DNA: TGTGCCAGCAGCGCCCGCGGGGGAGGAGCCAAAAACATTCAGTACTTC
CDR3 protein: CASSARGGGAKNIQYF

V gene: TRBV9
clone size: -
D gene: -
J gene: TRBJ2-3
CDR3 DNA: TGTGCCAGCAGCGTAGTGGAAGGGGCTGGCACAGATACGCAGTATTTT
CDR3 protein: CASSVVEGAGTDTQYF

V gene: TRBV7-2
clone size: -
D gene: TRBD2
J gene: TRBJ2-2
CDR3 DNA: TGTGCCAGCAGCTCAAATCTAGCGGGAGGCGGGGAGCTGTTTTTT
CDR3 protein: CASSSNLAGGGELFF

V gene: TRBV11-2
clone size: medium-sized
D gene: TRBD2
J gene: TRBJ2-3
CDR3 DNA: TGTGCCAGCAGCTTAGTGGGCGGGAGTACAGATACGCAGTATTTT
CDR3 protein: CASSLVGGSTDTQYF

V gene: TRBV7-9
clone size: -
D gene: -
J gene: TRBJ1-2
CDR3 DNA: TGTGCCAGCAGCCCCGGGACTTCTCGTTCCCTCGGGGGCTACACCTTC
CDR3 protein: CASSPGTSRSLGGYTF

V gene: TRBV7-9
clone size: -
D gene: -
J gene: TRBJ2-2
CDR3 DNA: TGTGCCAGCAGCGCGGGGTTTTCGACGCTCACCGGGGAGCTGTTTTTT
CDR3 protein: CASSAGFSTLTGELFF

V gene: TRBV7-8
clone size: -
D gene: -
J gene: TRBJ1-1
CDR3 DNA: TGTGCCAGCAGCCTACAAGGGAGGGACACTGAAGCTTTCTTT
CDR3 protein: CASSLQGRDTEAFF

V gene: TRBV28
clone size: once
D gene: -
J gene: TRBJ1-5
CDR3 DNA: TGTGCCAGCAGTCCCCCCCCAAACGCGGATCAGCCCCAGCATTTT
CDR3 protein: CASSPPPNADQPQHF

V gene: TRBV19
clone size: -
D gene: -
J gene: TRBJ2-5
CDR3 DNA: TGTGCCAGTAGTGTAACGACAAGGTCGAAAGAGACCCAGTACTTC
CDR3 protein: CASSVTTRSKETQYF

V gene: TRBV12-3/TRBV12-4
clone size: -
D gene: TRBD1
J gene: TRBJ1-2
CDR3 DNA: TGTGCCAGCACCTTCAGGGGGCTGATTGGCTACACCTTC
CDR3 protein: CASTFRGLIGYTF

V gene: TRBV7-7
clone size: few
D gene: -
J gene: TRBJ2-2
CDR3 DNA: TGTGCCAGCAGCTTAGTTCCCATCGGGACCGGGGAGCTGTTTTTT
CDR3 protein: CASSLVPIGTGELFF

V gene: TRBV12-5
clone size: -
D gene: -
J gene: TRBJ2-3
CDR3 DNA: TGTGCTAGTGGTTCTTCCCCCCCCACAGATACGCAGTATTTT
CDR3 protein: CASGSSPPTDTQYF